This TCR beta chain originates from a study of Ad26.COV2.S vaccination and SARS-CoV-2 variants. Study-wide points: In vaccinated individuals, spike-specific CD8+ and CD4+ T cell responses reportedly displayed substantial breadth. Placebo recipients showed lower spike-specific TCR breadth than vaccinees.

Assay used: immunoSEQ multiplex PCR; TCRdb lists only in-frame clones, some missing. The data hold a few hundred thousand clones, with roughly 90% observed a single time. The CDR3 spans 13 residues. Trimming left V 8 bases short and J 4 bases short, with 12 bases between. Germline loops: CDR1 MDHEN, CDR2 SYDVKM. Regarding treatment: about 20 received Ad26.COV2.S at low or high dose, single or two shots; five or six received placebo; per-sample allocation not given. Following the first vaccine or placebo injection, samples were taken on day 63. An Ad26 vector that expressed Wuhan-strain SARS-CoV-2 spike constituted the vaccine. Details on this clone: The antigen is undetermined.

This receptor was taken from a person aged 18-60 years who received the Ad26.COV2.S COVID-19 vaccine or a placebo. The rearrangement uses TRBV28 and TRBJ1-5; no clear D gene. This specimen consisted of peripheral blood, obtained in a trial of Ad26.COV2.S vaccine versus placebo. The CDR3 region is CASEEGFNQPQHF. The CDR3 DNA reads TGTGCCAGCGAGGAGGGATTTAATCAGCCCCAGCATTTT.